This TCR beta chain originates from a study of OX40 agonist ivuxolimab in advanced cancers. About the study: Head and neck, renal cell, melanoma or hepatocellular carcinoma were the cancers that dose-escalation patients had.

In germline, CDR1 is SGHVS, CDR2 FQNEAQ. Trimming shortened V by 4 bases and J by 3 bases, and 13 bases separated the two germline ends. This CDR3 has 14 residues. Method: immunoSEQ multiplex PCR; TCRdb's copy keeps in-frame clones and lacks some. This sample yields under 85,000 clones, of which 85% are seen a single time; under 3.5% belongs to the top ten. The sequences come from CD4+ or CD8+ T cells sorted from blood, collected in a trial of the OX40 agonist ivuxolimab. The sequence derives from an adult with an advanced solid tumor such as melanoma, head and neck, liver or kidney cancer. This chain connects TRBV7-8 to TRBJ2-7; D ambiguous. In DNA, the CDR3 is TGTGCCAGCAGCTCGCGTTTCGTCCTCTACGAGCAGTACTTC. Translated, it gives CASSSRFVLYEQYF.